This TCR beta chain was documented in a study of cytomegalovirus exposure and HLA in healthy donors. Turning to the study itself: A prior analysis found 90 million to 120 million unique TCR beta sequences from around 200 million T cells.

General observations from the study: Donors were assumed by presence/absence analyses to have roughly uniform sequencing depth. Reports described diagnosis of cytomegalovirus status by the classifier as highly specific and sensitive.

PCR was performed using 60 Vbeta and 13 Jbeta primers. In the source study's methods: Counted up in a later analysis, unique TCR beta chains came to about 80 million, with 9.5 million to 13 million shared. Sequencing used immunoSEQ multiplex PCR; TCRdb keeps in-frame clones, though not all of them. D and trimming were read from the DNA, whereas the V and J calls and clone size are those reported in that table. The table lists roughly 180,000 clones, approximately 80% of them singletons. With regard to this clone: Its antigen is unidentified.

The V gene's germline CDR1 is LNHDA and CDR2 SQIVND (reference sequence). The CDR3 is 14 amino acids. Unmatched junction bases numbered 4, after V lost 5 bases and J lost 2 bases. V gene TRBV19 combines with J gene TRBJ2-3, with TRBD2 identical over 7 bases. The sample taken for sequencing was PBMCs. This receptor was obtained from a woman between 18 and 29 years old in good health and CMV-seropositive. CDR3 DNA: TGTGCCAGTAGTTGGGGGGGATCCACAGATACGCAGTATTTT. Encoded protein: CASSWGGSTDTQYF.